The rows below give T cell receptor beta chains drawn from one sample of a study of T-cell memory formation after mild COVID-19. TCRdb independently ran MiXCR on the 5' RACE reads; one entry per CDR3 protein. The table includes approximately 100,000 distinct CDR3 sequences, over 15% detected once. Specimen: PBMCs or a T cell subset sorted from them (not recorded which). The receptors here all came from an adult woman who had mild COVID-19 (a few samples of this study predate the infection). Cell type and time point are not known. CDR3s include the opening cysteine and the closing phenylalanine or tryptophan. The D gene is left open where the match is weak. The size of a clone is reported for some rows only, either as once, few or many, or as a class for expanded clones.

CASRPGLAGEETQYF | TGTGCCAGCAGACCCGGACTAGCGGGGGAGGAGACCCAGTACTTC | . | TRBV5-6 | TRBD2 | TRBJ2-5
CASSQEGYEQYF | TGTGCCAGCAGCCAAGAGGGCTACGAGCAGTACTTC | many | TRBV3-1 | . | TRBJ2-7
CASSLGAGEEKLFF | TGTGCCAGCAGCTTAGGGGCGGGGGAAGAAAAACTGTTTTTT | once | TRBV7-6 | . | TRBJ1-4
CASSLGTHSYNEQFF | TGTGCCAGCAGTTTGGGGACGCACTCCTACAATGAGCAGTTCTTC | . | TRBV27 | . | TRBJ2-1
CASSLDPTEARDTQYF | TGTGCCAGCAGCTTAGATCCCACGGAAGCAAGAGATACCCAGTACTTC | few | TRBV11-3 | . | TRBJ2-5
CASSYGQGSDTQYF | TGCGCCAGCAGCTATGGACAGGGTTCAGATACGCAGTATTTT | many | TRBV5-1 | TRBD1 | TRBJ2-3
CAIEATQADTQYF | TGTGCCATCGAGGCGACACAGGCAGATACGCAGTATTTT | many | TRBV10-3 | . | TRBJ2-3
CASSVGTASYEQYF | TGTGCCAGCAGTGTGGGGACAGCATCCTACGAGCAGTACTTC | . | TRBV2 | TRBD1 | TRBJ2-7
CASSPGGGVYEQYF | TGTGCCAGCAGCCCAGGGGGAGGGGTATACGAGCAGTACTTC | few | TRBV7-8 | . | TRBJ2-7
CASSFRGTGELFF | TGCGCCAGCAGCTTCCGGGGAACCGGGGAGCTGTTTTTT | few | TRBV5-1 | . | TRBJ2-2
CASSPTANTGELFF | TGCGCCAGCAGCCCGACAGCGAACACCGGGGAGCTGTTTTTT | . | TRBV5-1 | . | TRBJ2-2
CASSQLRGASYEQYF | TGTGCCAGCAGCCAACTCAGGGGGGCCTCCTACGAGCAGTACTTC | many | TRBV5-5 | . | TRBJ2-7
CASRFGLAGSNTGELFF | TGTGCCAGCAGATTCGGATTAGCGGGGAGTAACACCGGGGAGCTGTTTTTT | few | TRBV11-2 | TRBD2 | TRBJ2-2
CASRLGVTYNEQFF | TGTGCCAGCAGACTAGGGGTTACCTACAATGAGCAGTTCTTC | few | TRBV27 | . | TRBJ2-1
CASSSQAMSDTEAFF | TGTGCCAGCAGTTCGCAGGCCATGTCAGACACTGAAGCTTTCTTT | . | TRBV6-5 | . | TRBJ1-1
CSAMGLAPNEQFF | TGCAGTGCGATGGGACTAGCTCCCAATGAGCAGTTCTTC | many | TRBV20-1 | TRBD2 | TRBJ2-1
CASSPRGSGETQYF | TGTGCCAGCTCTCCGAGGGGGAGTGGGGAGACCCAGTACTTC | few | TRBV27 | . | TRBJ2-5
CATSDLRGGPGEQYF | TGTGCCACCAGTGATTTGCGGGGCGGCCCCGGGGAGCAGTACTTC | few | TRBV24-1 | . | TRBJ2-7
CASSQVGRVEQYF | TGCGCCAGCAGCCAAGTCGGTAGAGTCGAGCAGTACTTC | few | TRBV4-1 | . | TRBJ2-7
CASSLVNELAGYEQFF | TGTGCCAGCAGCTTAGTTAACGAACTAGCGGGATATGAGCAGTTCTTC | . | TRBV7-8 | TRBD2 | TRBJ2-1
CSVGQGAVEKLFF | TGCAGCGTCGGACAGGGGGCAGTGGAAAAACTGTTTTTT | . | TRBV29-1 | TRBD1 | TRBJ1-4
CASSRTGALQETQYF | TGTGCCAGCAGCCGGACAGGGGCCCTTCAAGAGACCCAGTACTTC | many | TRBV6-2/TRBV6-3 | TRBD1 | TRBJ2-5
CASSQVTGAGVNTEAFF | TGTGCCAGCAGCCAAGTTACAGGGGCTGGAGTGAACACTGAAGCTTTCTTT | many | TRBV4-2 | TRBD1 | TRBJ1-1
CASSEGGQGISGEQYF | TGTGCCAGCAGTGAAGGGGGACAGGGGATCAGCGGCGAGCAGTACTTC | few | TRBV2 | TRBD1 | TRBJ2-7
CASSQQGYNQPQHF | TGTGCCAGCAGTCAACAGGGATACAATCAGCCCCAGCATTTT | . | TRBV6-5 | . | TRBJ1-5
CAWSEGPYGYTF | TGTGCCTGGAGTGAGGGCCCCTATGGCTACACCTTC | few | TRBV30 | . | TRBJ1-2
CSAGPSANYGYTF | TGCAGCGCGGGACCGTCAGCTAACTATGGCTACACCTTC | . | TRBV29-1 | . | TRBJ1-2
CASSLSPVLGYTF | TGTGCCAGCAGTTTAAGCCCCGTCCTTGGCTACACCTTC | . | TRBV12-3/TRBV12-4 | . | TRBJ1-2
CASSDDLGTEAFF | TGCGCCAGCAGCGACGACCTGGGGACTGAAGCTTTCTTT | many | TRBV5-1 | . | TRBJ1-1
CASSSSVTYEQYF | TGTGCCAGCAGTTCTAGCGTGACCTACGAGCAGTACTTC | few | TRBV12-3/TRBV12-4 | . | TRBJ2-7
CASSLARRTDQPQHF | TGTGCCAGCAGCTTAGCCAGGCGGACTGATCAGCCCCAGCATTTT | few | TRBV7-8 | . | TRBJ1-5
CASEQALGYEQYF | TGTGCCAGCGAACAGGCCCTGGGCTACGAGCAGTACTTC | many | TRBV2 | . | TRBJ2-7
CASRTTGSGYTF | TGTGCCAGCCGTACTACGGGCAGTGGCTACACCTTC | . | TRBV27 | . | TRBJ1-2
CASSQGQSNEKLFF | TGCGCCAGCAGCCAAGGGCAGTCGAATGAAAAACTGTTTTTT | . | TRBV4-1 | . | TRBJ1-4
CASSLGTSRALFF | TGTGCCAGCAGTCTAGGGACTAGTCGGGCCCTGTTCTTC | . | TRBV28 | TRBD2 | TRBJ2-1
CASSYRESTDTQYF | TGTGCCAGCAGTTACAGGGAAAGCACAGATACGCAGTATTTT | . | TRBV6-2/TRBV6-3 | . | TRBJ2-3
CASSPVGQGTDTQYF | TGTGCCAGCAGCCCAGTGGGACAGGGCACAGATACGCAGTATTTT | . | TRBV9 | TRBD1 | TRBJ2-3
CASSSGPVGEQFF | TGTGCCAGCAGCTCCGGCCCCGTAGGAGAGCAGTTCTTC | . | TRBV13 | . | TRBJ2-1
CASSLTQTSSYNEQFF | TGTGCCAGCAGCTTAACCCAGACCAGCTCCTACAATGAGCAGTTCTTC | . | TRBV7-3 | . | TRBJ2-1
CSARERGYSYEQYF | TGCAGTGCTAGGGAGCGGGGGTACTCCTACGAGCAGTACTTC | . | TRBV20-1 | TRBD2 | TRBJ2-7
CASSYSTSGTDRLYGYTF | TGTGCCAGCAGTTACTCAACCTCCGGGACAGATAGACTCTATGGCTACACCTTC | . | TRBV6-2/TRBV6-3 | TRBD1 | TRBJ1-2
CATSSTAGTEANYGYTF | TGTGCCACCAGTTCAACCGCCGGGACGGAAGCTAACTATGGCTACACCTTC | once | TRBV24-1 | . | TRBJ1-2
CASSLVQPYEQYF | TGTGCCAGCAGCTTAGTTCAGCCCTACGAGCAGTACTTC | . | TRBV7-8 | . | TRBJ2-7
CAISVLGQGDFTGGTQYF | TGTGCCATCAGTGTCTTGGGACAGGGCGACTTTACCGGGGGGACCCAGTACTTC | few | TRBV10-3 | TRBD1 | TRBJ2-5
CASSLDDTDEQFF | TGCGCCAGCAGCTTGGACGATACGGATGAGCAGTTCTTC | . | TRBV5-1 | . | TRBJ2-1
CASSQDSGRDYGYTF | TGCGCCAGCAGCCAAGATAGCGGCAGGGACTATGGCTACACCTTC | . | TRBV4-1 | . | TRBJ1-2
CASSQGQGTEAFF | TGCGCCAGCAGCCAGGGACAGGGCACTGAAGCTTTCTTT | few | TRBV5-1 | TRBD1 | TRBJ1-1
CAISESRLYEQYF | TGTGCCATCAGTGAGTCGAGACTCTACGAGCAGTACTTC | . | TRBV10-3 | . | TRBJ2-7
CSAEASYEQYF | TGCAGCGCCGAAGCGAGTTACGAGCAGTACTTC | few | TRBV29-1 | . | TRBJ2-7
CASSFPGQTQETQYF | TGTGCCAGCAGTTTCCCGGGACAGACCCAAGAGACCCAGTACTTC | . | TRBV12-3/TRBV12-4 | TRBD1 | TRBJ2-5
CASSIEGNEQFF | TGTGCCAGCAGTATAGAGGGCAATGAGCAGTTCTTC | few | TRBV7-9 | . | TRBJ2-1
CASSVGGTNQPQHF | TGTGCCAGCAGCGTGGGGGGCACCAATCAGCCCCAGCATTTT | . | TRBV9 | . | TRBJ1-5
CASSFQGGGDGYTF | TGCGCCAGCAGCTTTCAGGGCGGAGGTGATGGCTACACCTTC | . | TRBV5-1 | . | TRBJ1-2
CASSQERRLAGGEETQYF | TGCGCCAGCAGCCAAGAGAGGAGACTAGCGGGAGGCGAAGAGACCCAGTACTTC | . | TRBV4-3 | TRBD2 | TRBJ2-5